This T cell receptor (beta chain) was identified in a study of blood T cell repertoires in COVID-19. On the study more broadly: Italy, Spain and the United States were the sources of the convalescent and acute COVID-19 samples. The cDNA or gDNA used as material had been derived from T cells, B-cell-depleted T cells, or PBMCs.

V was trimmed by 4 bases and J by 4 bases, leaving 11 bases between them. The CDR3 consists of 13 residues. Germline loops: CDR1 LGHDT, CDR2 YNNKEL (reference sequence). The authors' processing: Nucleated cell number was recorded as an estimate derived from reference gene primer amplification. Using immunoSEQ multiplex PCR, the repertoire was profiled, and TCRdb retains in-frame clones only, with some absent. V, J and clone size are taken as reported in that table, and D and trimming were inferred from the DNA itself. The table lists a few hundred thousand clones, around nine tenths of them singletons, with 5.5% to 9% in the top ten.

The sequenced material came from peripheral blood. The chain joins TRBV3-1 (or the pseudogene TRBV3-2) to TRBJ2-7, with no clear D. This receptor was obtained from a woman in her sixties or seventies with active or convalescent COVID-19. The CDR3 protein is CASSPPNLYEQYF. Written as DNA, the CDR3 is TGTGCCAGCAGCCCGCCTAACTTGTACGAGCAGTACTTC.